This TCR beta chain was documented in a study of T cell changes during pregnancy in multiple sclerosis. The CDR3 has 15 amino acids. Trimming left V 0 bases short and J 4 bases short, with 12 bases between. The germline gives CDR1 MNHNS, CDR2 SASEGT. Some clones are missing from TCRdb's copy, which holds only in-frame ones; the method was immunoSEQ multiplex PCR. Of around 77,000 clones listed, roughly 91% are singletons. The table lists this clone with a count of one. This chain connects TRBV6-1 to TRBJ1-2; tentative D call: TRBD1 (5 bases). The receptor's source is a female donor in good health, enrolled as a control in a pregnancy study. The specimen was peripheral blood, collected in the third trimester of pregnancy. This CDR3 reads CASSEAVGGGYGYTF. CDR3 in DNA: TGTGCCAGCAGTGAAGCAGTGGGGGGGGGCTATGGCTACACCTTC.